This T cell receptor (beta chain) was identified during a study of cytotoxic CD8 clonotypes in ibrutinib-treated CLL. Study findings and constraints: Public clonotypes proved infrequent, and on treatment they shrank or remained steady. Clonality (at baseline) was higher than in age-matched healthy donors and tracked circulating CD8+ T-cell counts. The study found clonality rose at ibrutinib response, then fell toward baseline at progression.

The repertoire was sequenced with immunoSEQ multiplex PCR; TCRdb's copy has only in-frame clones and lacks some. The profile shows approximately 280,000 clones, 65% to 85% of them singletons. Germline CDR1 and CDR2: MDHEN and SYDVKM. There are 17 residues in the CDR3. J lost 5 bases, V lost 4 bases, and 13 bases had no gene match. Remarks on this clone: The antigen is undetermined.

The source was PBMCs, collected at disease progression, from a patient treated with ibrutinib. This TCR came from a human donor with chronic lymphocytic leukemia. V is TRBV28 and J is TRBJ2-2; 7 positions agree with TRBD1. In DNA form, the CDR3 reads TGTGCCAGCAGTTCAATCCGGGGACAGCCAGGGACCGGGGAGCTGTTTTTT. Its translation: CASSSIRGQPGTGELFF.